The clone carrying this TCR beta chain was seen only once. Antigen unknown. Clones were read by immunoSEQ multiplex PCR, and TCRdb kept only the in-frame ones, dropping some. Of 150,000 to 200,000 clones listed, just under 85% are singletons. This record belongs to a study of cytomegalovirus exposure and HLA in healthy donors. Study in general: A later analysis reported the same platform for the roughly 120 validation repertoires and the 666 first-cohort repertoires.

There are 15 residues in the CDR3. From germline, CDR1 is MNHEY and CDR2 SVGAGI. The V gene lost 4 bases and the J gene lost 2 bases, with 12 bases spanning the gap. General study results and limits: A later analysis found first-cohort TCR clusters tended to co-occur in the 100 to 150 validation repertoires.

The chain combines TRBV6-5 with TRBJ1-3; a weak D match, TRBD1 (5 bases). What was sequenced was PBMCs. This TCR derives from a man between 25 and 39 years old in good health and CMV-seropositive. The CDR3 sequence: CASSLQDLAGNTIYF. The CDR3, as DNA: TGTGCCAGCAGTTTACAGGACCTCGCTGGAAACACCATATATTTT.